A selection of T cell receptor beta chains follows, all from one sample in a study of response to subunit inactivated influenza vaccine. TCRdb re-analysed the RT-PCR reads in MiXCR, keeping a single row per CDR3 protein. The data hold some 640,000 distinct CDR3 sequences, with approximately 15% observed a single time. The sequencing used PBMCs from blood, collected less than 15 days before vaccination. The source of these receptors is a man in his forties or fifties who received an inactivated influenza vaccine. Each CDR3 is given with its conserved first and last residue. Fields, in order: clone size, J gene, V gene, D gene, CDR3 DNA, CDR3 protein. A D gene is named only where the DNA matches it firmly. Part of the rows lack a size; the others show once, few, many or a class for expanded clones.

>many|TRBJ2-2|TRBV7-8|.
TGTGCCAGCAGCTTATTACAGATGAACACCGGGGAGCTGTTTTTT
CASSLLQMNTGELFF
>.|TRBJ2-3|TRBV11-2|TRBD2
TGTGCCAGCAGTCTTAGGGAGGGCGGGACAGATACGCAGTATTTT
CASSLREGGTDTQYF
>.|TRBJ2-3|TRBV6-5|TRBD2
TGTGCCAGCAGTTACACTAGCGGGAGCGGTTCAGATACGCAGTATTTT
CASSYTSGSGSDTQYF
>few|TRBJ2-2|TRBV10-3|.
TGTGCCATCTCTGAGACTTCTCCGACCGGGGAGCTGTTTTTT
CAISETSPTGELFF
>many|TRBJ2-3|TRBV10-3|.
TGTGCCATCAGTGAATCCAGGACAGATACGCAGTATTTT
CAISESRTDTQYF
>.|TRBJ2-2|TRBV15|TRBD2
TGTGCCACCAGCGAAACCGGGACTACCGCGAACACCGGGGAGCTGTTTTTT
CATSETGTTANTGELFF
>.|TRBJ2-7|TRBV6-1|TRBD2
TGTGCCAGCACGGGCGGGGGGGCTCGGAACGAGCAGTACTTC
CASTGGGARNEQYF
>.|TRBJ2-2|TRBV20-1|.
TGCAGTGCTAGAGATCGCTTATCCTTCACCGGGGAGCTGTTTTTT
CSARDRLSFTGELFF
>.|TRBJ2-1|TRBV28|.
TGTGCCAGCAGTTTCCTAGCCGCAATTAGGGGGGAGCAGTTCTTC
CASSFLAAIRGEQFF
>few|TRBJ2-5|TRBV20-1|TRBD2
TGCAGTGCTATAGGACTAGCGGGAGGGAGTCAAGAGACCCAGTACTTC
CSAIGLAGGSQETQYF
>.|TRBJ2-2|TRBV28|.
TGTGGGAACTGCGGAGTCGGACTCACCTTCTTCACCGGGGAGCTGTTTTTT
CGNCGVGLTFFTGELFF
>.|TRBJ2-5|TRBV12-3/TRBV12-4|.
TGTGCCAGCATGCGGAAACAAGAGACCCAGTACTTC
CASMRKQETQYF
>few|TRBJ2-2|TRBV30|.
TGTGCCTGGACGGACACCTTGAACACCGGGGAGCTGTTTTTT
CAWTDTLNTGELFF
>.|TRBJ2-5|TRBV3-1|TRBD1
TGTGCCAGCAGCCAAGGGATCGTTGGGACAGGGCAAGAGACCCAGTACTTC
CASSQGIVGTGQETQYF
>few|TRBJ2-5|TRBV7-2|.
TGTGCCAGCAGCACCGGGACAATACAAGAGACCCAGTACTTC
CASSTGTIQETQYF
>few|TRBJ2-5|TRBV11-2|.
TGTGCCAGCAGCTTCGGAACAGGGTCTCGAGAGACCCAGTACTTC
CASSFGTGSRETQYF
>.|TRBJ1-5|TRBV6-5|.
TGTGCCAGCAGTTCCACCCGGGATAATCAGCCCCAGCATTTT
CASSSTRDNQPQHF
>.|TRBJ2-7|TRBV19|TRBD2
TGTGCCAGTAGTACCACCCACGGGCGAGCGGGAGGGCCTGGCGAGCAGTACTTC
CASSTTHGRAGGPGEQYF
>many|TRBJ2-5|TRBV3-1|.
TGTGCCAGCAGCCAGGTGGAGACCCAGTACTTC
CASSQVETQYF
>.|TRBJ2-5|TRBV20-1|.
TGCAGTGCTAGGGCGGAACTCCAAGAGACCCAGTACTTC
CSARAELQETQYF
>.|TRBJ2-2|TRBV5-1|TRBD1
TGCGCCAGCAGCCTAGGGACAGCCCCGAACACCGGGGAGCTGTTTTTT
CASSLGTAPNTGELFF
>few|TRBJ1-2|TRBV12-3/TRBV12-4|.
TGTGCCAGCAGTCTGGACTGGTTCTATGGCTACACCTTC
CASSLDWFYGYTF
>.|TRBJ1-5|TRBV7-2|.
TGTGCCAGCAGCTTGGCGCCTTATAGCAATCAGCCCCAGCATTTT
CASSLAPYSNQPQHF
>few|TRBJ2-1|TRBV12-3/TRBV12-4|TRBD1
TGTGCCAGCAGTACGTACAGGGGGCCTGGCTACAATGAGCAGTTCTTC
CASSTYRGPGYNEQFF
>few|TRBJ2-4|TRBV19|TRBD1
TGTGCCAGTAGTGGGGACAGAAGCATTCAGTACTTC
CASSGDRSIQYF
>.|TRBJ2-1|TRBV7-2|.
TGTGCCAGCAGCTTTTACCGGGGCACCTACAATGAGCAGTTCTTC
CASSFYRGTYNEQFF
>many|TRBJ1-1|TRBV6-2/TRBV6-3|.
TGTGCCAGCAAAAGAGGGGTGAACACTGAAGCTTTCTTT
CASKRGVNTEAFF
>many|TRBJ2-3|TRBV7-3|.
TGTGCCAGTTCGGGAAGTTCTAGCACAGATACGCAGTATTTT
CASSGSSSTDTQYF
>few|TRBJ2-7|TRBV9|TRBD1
TGTGCCAGCAGCCCCACCGGACAGGGGGCGTTCGAGCAGTACTTC
CASSPTGQGAFEQYF
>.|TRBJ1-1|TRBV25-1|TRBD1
TGTGCCAGTGCGACAGGGACGGGCACTGAAGCTTTCTTT
CASATGTGTEAFF